This T cell receptor (beta chain) was sequenced during a study of cytomegalovirus exposure and HLA in healthy donors. General study points: Information on immune exposure was restricted to one variable (CMV serostatus). For TCR beta chains, V- and J-gene trimming was later linked to a missense DCLRE1C variant. Cytomegalovirus-associated TCR beta chains were listed, numbering 150 to 200.

Healthy bone marrow donors made up the donor group. This clone appeared once. Its cognate antigen is unknown. It was with 60 Vbeta and 13 Jbeta primers that the PCR ran. Sequencing was performed with immunoSEQ multiplex PCR; in TCRdb, only in-frame clones are kept and a portion is missing. Seen here are some 130,000 clones, roughly 75% observed once, and the top ten hold about 4.3%. Germline CDR1 reads SGHRS; CDR2 reads YFSETQ. This CDR3 is built from 14 residues. V lost 2 bases and J lost 4; bases outside the gene matches: 4. The sequence came from a young man in good health. This chain links TRBV5-1 with TRBJ2-3; 7 bases are shared with TRBD2. The sequencing input was PBMCs. The CDR3 DNA reads TGCGCCAGCAGCTTATCTAGCGGTCCAGATACGCAGTATTTT. It codes for CASSLSSGPDTQYF.